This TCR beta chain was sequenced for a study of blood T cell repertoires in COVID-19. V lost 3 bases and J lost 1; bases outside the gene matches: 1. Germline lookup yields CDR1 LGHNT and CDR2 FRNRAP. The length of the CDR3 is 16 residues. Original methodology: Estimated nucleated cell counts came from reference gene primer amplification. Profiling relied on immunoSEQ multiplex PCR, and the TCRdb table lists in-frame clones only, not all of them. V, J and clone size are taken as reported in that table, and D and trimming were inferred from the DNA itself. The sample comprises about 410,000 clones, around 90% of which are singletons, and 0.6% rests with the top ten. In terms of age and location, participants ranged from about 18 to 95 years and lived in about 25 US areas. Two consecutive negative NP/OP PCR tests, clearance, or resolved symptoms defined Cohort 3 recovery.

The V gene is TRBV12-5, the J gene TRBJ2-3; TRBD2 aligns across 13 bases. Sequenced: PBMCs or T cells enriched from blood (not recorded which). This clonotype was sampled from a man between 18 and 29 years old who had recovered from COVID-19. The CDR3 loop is CASGLGLAGGTDTQYF. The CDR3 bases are TGTGCTAGTGGTTTAGGACTAGCGGGGGGCACAGATACGCAGTATTTT. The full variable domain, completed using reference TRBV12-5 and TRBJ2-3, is DARVTQTPRHKVTEMGQEVTMRCQPILGHNTVFWYRQTMMQGLELLAYFRNRAPLDDSGMPKDRFSAEMPDATLATLKIQPSEPRDSAVYFCASGLGLAGGTDTQYFGPGTRLTVL.